The clone carrying this T cell receptor beta chain was counted many times. Germline-derived CDR1 and CDR2 are SGHRS and YFSETQ. The CDR3 totals 16 residues. V was pared by 4 bases and J by 6 bases, with 11 bases of the junction left unmatched. This specimen comes from a study of spatial heterogeneity in lung cancer. The time point: blood at routine non-recurrence follow-up after resection. From tumor, nontumor lung or frozen PBMC, whole RNA was taken unsorted for sequencing. TCRdb used MiXCR to reprocess the 5' RACE reads, holding one entry per CDR3 protein. The sample shows around 47,000 distinct CDR3 sequences, about 7.4% of them seen only once.

The specimen comprised PBMCs, sampled at follow-up. The chain carries TRBV5-1 and TRBJ2-1; 9 bases match TRBD2. This TCR was sampled from a female donor with early-stage non-small cell lung cancer. The CDR3 loop reads CASSRPASGDRNEQFF. The DNA of the CDR3 is TGCGCCAGCAGCCGCCCCGCTAGCGGGGACCGCAATGAGCAGTTCTTC.